This section outlines one TCR beta chain sequence together with its context. What it recognizes is unknown. TCRdb independently ran MiXCR on the reads; one entry per CDR3 protein. The top ten clones hold around half of a sample with roughly 150,000 distinct CDR3 sequences, 32% of them seen once. The data derive from a study of T cell repertoires in cytomegalovirus infection. Background on the study: Alongside well-studied HLA-B-restricted CMV epitopes, recently identified HLA-C-restricted CMV epitopes were also used. Public TCR beta signatures marked donors with CMV infection and the matching HLA. Findings and limits, study-wide: HLA-C-restricted TCR beta clonotypes specific for CMV led the ex vivo response. Carriers of CMV plus the relevant HLA were identified by cumulative public TCR beta family frequency.

This TCR was recovered from a human donor in good health (CMV status not recorded). Some clones in this sample may be carry-over from other donors' samples. Source: CD8+ T cells from cultured PBMCs, taken from culture after CMV antigen stimulation.

This CDR3 is CASSSGTASGSPLHF. CDR3 nucleotides: TGTGCCAGCAGCTCCGGGACAGCCTCGGGTTCACCCCTCCACTTT. This chain connects TRBV2 to TRBJ1-6, with 7 bases identical to TRBD1. This CDR3 is 15 amino acids long. Germline-derived CDR1 and CDR2 are SNHLY and FYNNEI. The junction had 11 bases not matched to a gene; V was cut back by 6 bases and J by 9 bases.